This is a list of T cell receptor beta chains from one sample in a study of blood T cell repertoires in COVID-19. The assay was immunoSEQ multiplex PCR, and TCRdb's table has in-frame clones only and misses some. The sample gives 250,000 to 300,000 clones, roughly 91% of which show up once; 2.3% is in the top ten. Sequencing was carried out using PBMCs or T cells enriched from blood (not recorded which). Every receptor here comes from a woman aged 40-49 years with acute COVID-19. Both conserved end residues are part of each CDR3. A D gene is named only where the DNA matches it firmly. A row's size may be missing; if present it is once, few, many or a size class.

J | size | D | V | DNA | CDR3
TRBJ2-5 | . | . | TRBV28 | TGTGCCAGCTTGGGAGGAGGAGAGACCCAGTACTTC | CASLGGGETQYF
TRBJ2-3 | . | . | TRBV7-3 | TGTGCCAGCAGCCTTAGCGGAATCACAGATACGCAGTATTTT | CASSLSGITDTQYF
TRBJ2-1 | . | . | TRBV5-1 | TGCGCCAGCAGCTTCCAAACCAGCTCCTACAATGAGCAGTTCTTC | CASSFQTSSYNEQFF
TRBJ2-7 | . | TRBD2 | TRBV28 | TGTGCCAGCAGTCTCCCTAGCGGGGGAGGCTACGAGCAGTACTTC | CASSLPSGGGYEQYF
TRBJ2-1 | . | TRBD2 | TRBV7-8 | TGTGCCAGCAGCTTCAGCGGGAGGAGCTACAATGAGCAGTTCTTC | CASSFSGRSYNEQFF
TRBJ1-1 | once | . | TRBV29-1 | TGCAGCGTGAGGGTGAGAGGAACTGAAGCTTTCTTT | CSVRVRGTEAFF
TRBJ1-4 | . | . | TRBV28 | TGTGCCAGCAGTTTATTCCCCCAGCGAACTAATGAAAAACTGTTTTTT | CASSLFPQRTNEKLFF
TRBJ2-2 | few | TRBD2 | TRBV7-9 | TGTGCCAGCAGCTTAGTGGGTAGCGGGACGCGTACGGGGGAGCTGTTTTTT | CASSLVGSGTRTGELFF
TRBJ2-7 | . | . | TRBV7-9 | TGTGCCAGCAGCTTAACAGGGTGGGAGCAGTACTTC | CASSLTGWEQYF
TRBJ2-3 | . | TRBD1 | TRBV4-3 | TGCGCCAGCAGCCCCGGACAGGGAACAGATACGCAGTATTTT | CASSPGQGTDTQYF
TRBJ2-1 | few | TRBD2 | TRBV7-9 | TGTGCCAGCAGCTTAGGTGGTGCTAGCGGGAAGCGGGGTGAGCAGTTCTTC | CASSLGGASGKRGEQFF
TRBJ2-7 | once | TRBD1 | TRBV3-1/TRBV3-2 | TGTGCCAGCAGCCAAGGGCAGGGGGTAGGCGAGCAGTACTTC | CASSQGQGVGEQYF
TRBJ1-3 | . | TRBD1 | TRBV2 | TGTGCCAGCAGTAACAGGGGTTCTCTGGAATACACCATATATTTT | CASSNRGSLEYTIYF
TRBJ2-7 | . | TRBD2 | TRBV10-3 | TGTGCCATCAGTGGGACTAGCGGTGCCTACGAGCAGTACTTC | CAISGTSGAYEQYF
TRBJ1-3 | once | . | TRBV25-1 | TGTGCCACCCAGACAGGCCAAGGAAACACCATATATTTT | CATQTGQGNTIYF
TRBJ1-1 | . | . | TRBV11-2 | TGTGCCAGCAGCCATAGCCATGGACAGTCGAACACTGAAGCTTTCTTT | CASSHSHGQSNTEAFF
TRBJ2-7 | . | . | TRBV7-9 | TGTGCCAGCAGTTCGTGGCCGGAGACCTACGAGCAGTACTTC | CASSSWPETYEQYF
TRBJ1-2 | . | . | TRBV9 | TGTGCCAGCAGCGTAGGGCAGGGAAACTATGGCTACACCTTC | CASSVGQGNYGYTF
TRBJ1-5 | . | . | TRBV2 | TGTGCCAGCAGTGATCTCGGGAATCAGCCCCAGCATTTT | CASSDLGNQPQHF
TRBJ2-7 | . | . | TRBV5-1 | TGCGCCAGCCGTAGCTCCTACGAGCAGTACTTC | CASRSSYEQYF
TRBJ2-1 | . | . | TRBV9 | TGTGCCAGCAGTTCCTTCGGGAGAGGTGTCGATGAGCAGTTCTTC | CASSSFGRGVDEQFF
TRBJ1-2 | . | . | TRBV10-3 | TGTGCCATCAGCCCGCCCCTGACAGGCGGTGGCTACACCTTC | CAISPPLTGGGYTF
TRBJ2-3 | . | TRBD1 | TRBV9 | TGTGCCAGCAGCGTACAGGGGGCAGATACGCAGTATTTT | CASSVQGADTQYF
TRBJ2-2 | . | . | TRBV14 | TGTGCCAGCAGCCAAGTAGCGTACGGGGAGCTGTTTTTT | CASSQVAYGELFF
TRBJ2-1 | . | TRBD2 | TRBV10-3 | TGTGCCATCAGTGACGGGACTAGCGGGAGCTATGAGCAGTTCTTC | CAISDGTSGSYEQFF
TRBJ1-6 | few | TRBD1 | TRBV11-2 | TGTGCCAGCAGCACCCACGGACAGGGGCTACCAAATTCACCCCTCCACTTT | CASSTHGQGLPNSPLHF
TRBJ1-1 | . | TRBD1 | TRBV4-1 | TGCGCCAGCAGCCACCCGACAGGGGGATTCATGAACACTGAAGCTTTCTTT | CASSHPTGGFMNTEAFF
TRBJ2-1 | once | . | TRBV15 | TGTGCCACCGGGTCTCACGGGAGCCGGAATGAGCAGTTCTTC | CATGSHGSRNEQFF
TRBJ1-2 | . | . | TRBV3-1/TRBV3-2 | TGTGCCAGCAGCCAATTGATTAAACCAGGGAAAGGCTACACCTTC | CASSQLIKPGKGYTF
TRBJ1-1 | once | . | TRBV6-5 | TGTGCCAGCAGTTACTCCACAGGGGAAGCTTTCTTT | CASSYSTGEAFF
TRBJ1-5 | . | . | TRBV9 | TGTGCCAGCAGCCAGACAGATAGCAATCAGCCCCAGCATTTT | CASSQTDSNQPQHF
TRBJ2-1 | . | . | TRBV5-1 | TGCGCCAGTAGAGCGATCTCCTACAATGAGCAGTTCTTC | CASRAISYNEQFF
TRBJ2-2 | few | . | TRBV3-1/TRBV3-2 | TGTGCCAGCAGCTCAAGAGGGGGAACGAACACCGGGGAGCTGTTTTTT | CASSSRGGTNTGELFF
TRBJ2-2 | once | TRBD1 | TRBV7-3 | TGTGCCAGCAGCGACTCCGGGACAGGGAGCACCGGGGAGCTGTTTTTT | CASSDSGTGSTGELFF
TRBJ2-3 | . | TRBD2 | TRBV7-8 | TGTGCCAGCAGCGCGCGTAGCGGGGCTGCGCGCGATACGCAGTATTTT | CASSARSGAARDTQYF
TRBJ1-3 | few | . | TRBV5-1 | TGCGCCAGCAGCCTTAACCCAACAGGGAGCTCTGGAAACACCATATATTTT | CASSLNPTGSSGNTIYF